This T cell receptor beta chain comes out of a study of response to subunit inactivated influenza vaccine (dated by TCRdb to between 2017 and 2018). The study in broad terms: The study used deep quantitative T cell receptor repertoire profiling to track responses to a trivalent subunit inactivated influenza vaccine. The research as a whole found: The authors suggested that each seasonal influenza vaccination may recruit only a limited number of new T cells.

As for this clonotype: Its antigen has not been determined. Within one base of it there is no much larger clone, and no base qualities were kept.

The receptor library was made with RT-PCR. The listed sequencing device is Illumina HiSeq 2500. TCRdb passed the public sequencing reads through fastp at Q25 and MiXCR, retaining productive beta sequences. Entries are consolidated by CDR3 protein sequence, retaining the most common genes and DNA. Present in this sample are about 650,000 distinct CDR3 sequences, 15% to 18% of which were seen just once. Clones ranked in the top ten supply roughly 12% of the sample. Here the sequenced sample was PBMCs from blood, taken 11 to 12 days after vaccination. This receptor was taken from a man between 45 and 60 years old who received an inactivated influenza vaccine. Donor details come from another sample of the same person, matched by shared clones.

The CDR3 protein sequence reads: CASSLGQGYSSTNEKLFF. The nucleotide sequence is given as TGTGCCAGCAGCCTGGGACAAGGATACTCATCAACTAATGAAAAACTGTTTTTT. The chain links TRBV11-2 with TRBJ1-4, with TRBD1 as a weak D call on 6 bases. The CDR3 numbers 18 residues from cysteine through phenylalanine. Left in the record is the CDR3 DNA by itself, 54 bases read in frame from the first base. Based on the germline V gene, the CDR1 and CDR2 sequences are SGHAT and FQNNGV. At the junction V is shortened by 5 bases and J by 0 bases, with 19 bases in between.